This TCR beta chain comes out of a study of PD-1 blockade in classical Hodgkin lymphoma. Overall study results and limits: At baseline, newly diagnosed patients reportedly showed less TCR diversity than healthy donors. Initiation of nivolumab under 1 year after ASCT led to exclusion of patients. While CD8+ TCR diversity did not rise significantly by C4D1, CD4+ TCR diversity did.

This table comes from immunoSEQ multiplex PCR, and its TCRdb copy is limited to in-frame clones, with some not included. The table lists about 20,000 clones, less than 70% of them singletons. The time point here: cycle 4 day 1 (C4D1), after more than 5 weeks of nivolumab. Every patient experienced relapse after autologous stem cell transplantation, and brentuximab vedotin exposure varied. Complete response, partial response or progressive disease made up the best responses. This clone was recorded only once. The antigen remains unidentified. CDR3 length: 17 residues. V was clipped by 8 bases and J by 2 bases; unmatched bases: 8. CDR1 is SGHTA, CDR2 FQGNSA, per germline.

The source was peripheral blood mononuclear cells (PBMCs), collected before the fourth cycle of nivolumab. The chain links TRBV7-2 to TRBJ2-6; TRBD1 aligns across 11 bases. This TCR came from a human donor with classical Hodgkin lymphoma. In DNA, the CDR3 is TGTGCCAGCCTTCCTCGGACAGGGGGCGCTGGGGCCAACGTCCTGACTTTC. Protein product: CASLPRTGGAGANVLTF.